The clone carrying this T cell receptor beta chain was seen more than once but under ten times. Its cognate antigen is unknown. This sample is part of a study of T-cell reconstitution after alpha-beta-depleted transplantation in children. Study observations and caveats: Fresh T-cell production supplied most of the T-cell counts and diversity seen one year after transplant. Several hundred expanded graft clones reportedly were the source of alpha-beta T cells about two months after transplant. Where some patients showed high TCRbeta diversity at day 60, it came from recipient T cells and thymic progenitors that had survived.

The V gene end was trimmed by 5 bases and the J gene end by 3 bases; junction bases not matched to a gene: 4. The CDR3 is 13 residues long. CDR1 DFQATT and CDR2 SNEGSKA come from the germline V gene (reference sequence). Library preparation (for TCRbeta) was performed with unique molecular identifiers. TCRdb used MiXCR to reprocess the PCR reads, holding one entry per CDR3 protein. The sample lists almost 600,000 distinct CDR3 sequences, 25% to 30% occurring once. The sequence was collected from a boy in the first two years of life with Wiskott-Aldrich syndrome, due to receive a stem cell transplant. The chain couples TRBV20-1 to TRBJ1-5, with 7 nucleotides matching TRBD1. Sequencing was performed on PBMCs, taken before TCRalphabeta/CD19-depleted stem cell transplant. The CDR3 DNA reads as TGCAGTGCTTCCCAGGGGGTCAATCAGCCCCAGCATTTT. This translates into CSASQGVNQPQHF.